The present entry profiles one T cell receptor (beta chain) with its context. MiXCR was run by TCRdb on the RACE reads, yielding one entry per CDR3 protein. The sample contains roughly 40,000 distinct CDR3 sequences, around 11% of which appear only once. Looked up from germline, CDR1 is MDHEN and CDR2 is SYDVKM. Trimming stripped 3 bases from V and 5 bases from J, with 4 bases between. The CDR3 length is 11 residues. The sample belongs to a study of human T cells and chemical hapten exposure. Time point given: pre-sensitization, week 0. The treatment here: therapeutic diphenylcyclopropenone sensitization with weekly scalp DPC.

The source of this sequence is a woman aged 25 to 39 with alopecia areata. Some clones in this sample may be carry-over from other donors' samples. Sequencing was performed on whole blood, taken in connection with sensitization to the hapten diphenylcyclopropenone (DPC). The gene calls are TRBV28 and TRBJ1-1; D gene unclear. CDR3 protein: CASSFGTEAFF. The CDR3 DNA sequence: TGTGCCAGCAGTTTTGGTACTGAAGCTTTCTTT.